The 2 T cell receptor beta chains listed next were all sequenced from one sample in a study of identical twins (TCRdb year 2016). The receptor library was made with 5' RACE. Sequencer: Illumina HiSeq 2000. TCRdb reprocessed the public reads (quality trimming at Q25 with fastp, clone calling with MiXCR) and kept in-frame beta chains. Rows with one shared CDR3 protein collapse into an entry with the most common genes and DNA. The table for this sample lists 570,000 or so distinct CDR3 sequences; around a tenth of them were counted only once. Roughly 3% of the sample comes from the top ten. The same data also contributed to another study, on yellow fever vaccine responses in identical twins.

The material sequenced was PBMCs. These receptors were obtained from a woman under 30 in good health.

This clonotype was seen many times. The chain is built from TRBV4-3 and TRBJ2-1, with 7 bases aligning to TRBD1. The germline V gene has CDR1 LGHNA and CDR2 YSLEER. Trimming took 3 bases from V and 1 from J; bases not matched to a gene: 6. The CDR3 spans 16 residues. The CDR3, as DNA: TGCGCCAGCAGCCAGGAATACAGGGGTTCCTACAATGAGCAGTTCTTC. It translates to CASSQEYRGSYNEQFF.

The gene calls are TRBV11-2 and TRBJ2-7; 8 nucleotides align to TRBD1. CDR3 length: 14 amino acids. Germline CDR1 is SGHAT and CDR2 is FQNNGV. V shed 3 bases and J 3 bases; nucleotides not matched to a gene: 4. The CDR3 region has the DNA TGTGCCAGCAGCTTTGGCAGGGGGCTCTACGAGCAGTACTTC. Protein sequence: CASSFGRGLYEQYF.